This T cell receptor (beta chain) was sequenced in a study of response to subunit inactivated influenza vaccine (dated by TCRdb to the late 2010s). Study-level background: To follow how T cells responded to a trivalent subunit inactivated influenza vaccine, the researchers relied on deep quantitative profiling of the T cell receptor repertoire.

Reading the germline V gene (reference sequence) gives CDR1 DFQATT and CDR2 SNEGSKA. The trim is 2 bases for V and 1 base for J, with a gap of 16 bases between the germline ends. CDR3 length: 16 amino acids, cysteine to phenylalanine. Solely the CDR3 DNA is kept, with 48 bases framed from the first base. Receptor amplification or capture employed RT-PCR. The run used an Illumina HiSeq 2500. TCRdb ran its own pipeline on the public reads, namely fastp trimming at Q25 and MiXCR clone calling, and kept in-frame beta chains. One record per CDR3 amino acid sequence lists the most common genes and DNA. The sample records more than 400,000 distinct CDR3 sequences, approximately 6.9% of which are singletons. Roughly 14% of the sample rests with the top ten. At least ten counts were recorded for this clonotype. The antigen this receptor binds is unknown. Per-base qualities were not stored, and no clone one base away is much larger.

The paper's findings and limits, for the study overall: The authors proposed that each seasonal influenza vaccination may bring in only a limited number of new T cells.

Sample: PBMCs from blood, taken around 25 months after vaccination. The TCR comes from a man between 50 and 75 years old who received an inactivated influenza vaccine. Donor details come from another sample of the same person, matched by shared clones. The receptor chain draws on TRBV20-1 and TRBJ2-3; the D segment may tentatively be TRBD1 or TRBD2, each giving 6 matched bases. The DNA reads TGCAGTGCTAGACTAGGGGGGCTACGGGGCACAGATACGCAGTATTTT. It translates as CSARLGGLRGTDTQYF.